This T cell receptor beta chain was sequenced for a study of monozygotic twins with inflammatory bowel disease (dated by TCRdb to between 2018 and 2021). Concerning the study at large: The complete study included 30 or so monozygotic twin pairs: 19 IBD-discordant Danish pairs and nine German pairs, of which four were IBD-concordant and five were IBD-discordant. Each individual had, on average, about 151 000 unique TCRalpha sequences and 181 000 unique TCRbeta sequences available for analysis. The search for disease-associated traits relied mainly on comparing, within discordant pairs, IBD patients with their genetically identical healthy co-twins.

Points on this clonotype: Its target antigen remains unknown.

Receptor libraries were prepared by 5' RACE. The input for every TCR library was roughly 3,200 ng of total RNA. cDNA was synthesized with SMARTScribe reverse transcriptase in eight separate reactions per sample. During cDNA synthesis, template switching was used to introduce unique molecular identifiers that contained a 6-nucleotide sample barcode. Amplification of TCRalpha and TCRbeta cDNA involved two nested PCRs of 16 and 9 cycles, and each PCR was followed by bead purification. Before amplification, the cDNA was treated with uracil DNA-glycosylase and purified using the QIAquick PCR purification kit. The second PCR added Illumina TruSeq-compatible adapters along with sample-specific barcodes. TapeStation and Qubit were used to check library quality and concentration, and 5 to 6.5 ng of each library went into the pool. Pooled libraries were sequenced on an Illumina HiSeq2500 single-index Rapid Run with 2 x 100 bp reads and custom sequencing primers. Per the authors' processing: MiGEC version 1.2.6 was used for UMI-based consensus assembly, which corrected PCR and sequencing errors. MiXCR version 2.1.1 was used for V(D)J alignment, clonotype assembly and CDR3 extraction. To normalise gene usage, clonotype sharing and MAIT/NKT TCR abundance, the analysis used the top 1000, 10 000 and 20 000 clonotypes per sample. After downsampling to 27 000 UMIs, diversity was calculated as the inverse Simpson index using the vegan R package. Statistical testing used paired Mann-Whitney U tests on the discordant twin pairs and applied Benjamini-Hochberg correction for multiple testing. TCRdb reprocessed the raw reads; every CDR3 protein sequence is a single record, and DNA is not supplied. These V and J calls are TCRdb output, not the study's own analysis. In this sample's table one finds approximately 330,000 distinct CDR3 sequences. The ten largest account for around 2% of the sample.

Broader findings and caveats from the paper: Compared with healthy twins, IBD patients had fewer clonotypes in common with other individuals, a difference most pronounced in patients showing signs of disease activity. Because patients received different immunosuppressive treatments, the repertoires may have picked up extra background noise and variability between individuals. TCRbeta repertoire diversity, by inverse Simpson index, was decreased in IBD patients compared with their healthy co-twins. Different T cell subtypes could not be distinguished in the analysis. No single strong signal or clonotype linked to IBD turned up in the results, so the idea that one exists was not supported. Repertoire similarity did not differ between concordant and discordant twins, which could be due to limited statistical power.

An approximately 2.5 ml peripheral blood sample was drawn into PAXgene tubes per donor and stored at -80°C. Without any T cell sorting, total RNA was extracted from whole blood using the PAXgene blood miRNA kit on an automated QIAcube. Peripheral blood from monozygotic twin pairs, either concordant or discordant for inflammatory bowel disease, underwent deep TCRalpha and TCRbeta repertoire profiling that used unique molecular barcoding. Smoking habits were recorded for all twin pairs, and each individual was classified as a current, former or never smoker. CDR1 and CDR2 are drawn from the germline V gene: SGHAT, FQNNGV. The CDR3 runs 15 amino acids, cysteine and phenylalanine included. The record lacks a DNA sequence.

This clonotype originated in a human donor with ulcerative colitis or Crohn's disease, or a healthy co-twin of an affected twin (not recorded which). This chain is built from TRBV11-2 and TRBJ1-1; as DNA is missing, the TRBD1 call by TCRdb cannot be tested. Sequenced material: blood. CDR3 protein: CASSSVQGRNTEAFF.